This TCR beta chain was profiled in a study of vaccination and CD4 T cells after COVID-19. Study background: The stimulating agents, overlapping spike peptides, came from SARS-CoV-2, HCoV-NL63, HCoV-OC43 and HCoV-229E.

Treatment of the sample: 10-day PBMC culture with coronavirus spike peptide pools or control peptides (ViraFEST assay). TCR sequencing followed the expansion of antigen-specific T cells with peptide pools in ViraFEST. PBMCs, plated at a few million per well, were grown in the presence of around 10 IU/ml IL-2 and about 10 ug/ml peptide pools. Study-wide findings and caveats: Spike mono-reactivity applied to 304 of 307 vaccine-specific clones detected in convalescent patients.

As regards this clonotype: What it recognizes is unknown.

With the Oncomine TCR Beta short-read assay, DNA from cultured CD4+ T cells was sequenced. TCRdb fed the PCR reads into MiXCR, producing one record per CDR3 protein. Of 3,500 to 4,500 distinct CDR3 sequences in the sample, approximately 23% were seen once. Germline CDR1 MNHEY, CDR2 SVGEGT. This CDR3 has 15 amino acids. The junction had 15 bases not matched to a gene; V was cut back by 6 bases and J by 10 bases. This TCR was sampled from a human donor who had recovered from COVID-19. The chain joins TRBV6-2 or TRBV6-3 to TRBJ2-1; TRBD1 matches at 7 bases. The sequences come from CD4+ T cells from blood, cultured in vitro, collected after SARS-CoV-2 vaccination. CDR3 DNA sequence: TGTGCCAGCAGCTACAGGGACAGATCCTTAGGAGAGCAGTTCTTC. This translates into CASSYRDRSLGEQFF.